This passage covers 31 T cell receptor beta chains from one sample sequenced in a study of human T cells and chemical hapten exposure. TCRdb reprocessed the RACE reads via MiXCR and lists one record per CDR3 protein. The sample holds 35,000 to 45,000 distinct CDR3 sequences; 8.9% are singletons and the top ten take 14% to 15%. Stated time point: patch test 2, 6 weeks after DPC sensitization. Treatment reported: therapeutic diphenylcyclopropenone sensitization with weekly scalp DPC. Source: whole blood, taken in connection with sensitization to the hapten diphenylcyclopropenone (DPC). The receptors derive from a woman in her forties with alopecia areata. Some clones in this sample may be carry-over from other donors' samples.

This clonotype was recorded at least ten times. The J gene is TRBJ2-7, the V gene TRBV6-5; D uncertain. Trimming cost V 2 bases and J 8 bases, with 10 bases left between them. Germline V gives CDR1 MNHEY, CDR2 SVGAGI. This CDR3 spans 12 amino acids. CDR3 DNA: TGTGCCAGCAGTTACCCTCAGAAGCAGCAGTACTTC. Its protein product is CASSYPQKQQYF.

This clonotype was seen ten or more times. This chain uses TRBV3-1 with TRBJ1-5, with a possible D match to TRBD1 (6 bases). CDR1 is LGHDT and CDR2 is YNNKEL in the germline V gene (reference sequence). V dropped 1 base and J dropped 7 bases, with 14 bases sitting between them. This CDR3 has 15 residues. CDR3 DNA: TGTGCCAGCAGCCAAGGGCATGGGGGGCGGCAGCCCCAGCATTTT. This gives the protein CASSQGHGGRQPQHF.

This clonotype was counted ten times or more. V usage is TRBV24-1 and J usage is TRBJ2-7; possibly TRBD2 for D (6 bases). Germline loops: CDR1 KGHDR, CDR2 SFDVKD. CDR3 size: 16 residues. The V gene lost 2 bases and the J gene lost 1 base, with 14 bases spanning the gap. This CDR3 reads CATSDSPGTQSYEQYF. In nucleotides, the CDR3 is TGTGCCACCAGTGATTCACCCGGGACTCAATCCTACGAGCAGTACTTC.

This clonotype was counted many times. V is TRBV27 and J is TRBJ2-5; perhaps TRBD2 as D (5 bases). The germline CDR1 and CDR2 sequences are MNHEY and SMNVEV (reference sequence). This CDR3 is 13 amino acids long. V was trimmed by 1 base and J by 5 bases, leaving 8 bases between them. CDR3 in amino acids: CASSLYGMETQYF. The CDR3 nucleotides read TGTGCCAGCAGTTTATACGGGATGGAGACCCAGTACTTC.

This clonotype showed up just a few times. V usage is TRBV20-1 and J usage is TRBJ1-4; D remains unclear. The CDR3 length is 13 residues. Germline values: CDR1 DFQATT, CDR2 SNEGSKA (reference sequence). The CDR3 DNA reads as TGCAGCGCCAACCTTGCAACTAATGAAAAACTGTTTTTT. This codes for CSANLATNEKLFF.

In its sample, this clonotype was seen a few times. The genes are TRBV12-3 or TRBV12-4 and TRBJ2-2, with a possible D match to TRBD1 (5 bases). The CDR3 is made up of 15 amino acids. V lost 6 bases, J lost 3 bases, and 14 bases lay in between. The CDR3 region has the DNA TGTGCCAGCAGGAGGAATGACAGATACACCGGGGAGCTGTTTTTT. Its protein product is CASRRNDRYTGELFF.

With regard to this clonotype: This CDR3 fails to terminate in the conserved phenylalanine or tryptophan, so it likely reflects a read error. CDR3 sequence (DNA): TGTGCCAGCAGTTACCTAACAGGGACCTACGAGCAGTACATC. Residues: CASSYLTGTYEQYI. The chain links TRBV6-6 to TRBJ2-7; a possible D gene is TRBD1 (6 bases). In germline, CDR1 is MNHNY, CDR2 SVGAGI (reference sequence). The ends were cut back, 2 bases at V and 2 bases at J, with 10 bases in the middle. The CDR3 has 14 residues.

This clonotype has a count of ten or more. This sequence joins TRBV20-1 and TRBJ2-1; the match to TRBD2 covers 8 bases. Trimming took 0 bases from V and 4 from J; bases not matched to a gene: 8. The CDR3 length is 16 residues. Germline CDR1 reads DFQATT; CDR2 reads SNEGSKA (reference sequence). In nucleotides, the CDR3 is TGCAGTGCTAGAGAACCCCGGGGGGGCGTATACAATGAGCAGTTCTTC. Translation gives CSAREPRGGVYNEQFF.

This clonotype was seen many times. This sequence joins TRBV3-1 and TRBJ2-3; 12 bases align to TRBD1. With 5 bases clipped from V and 4 bases from J, the junction kept 7 bases outside the gene matches. Germline values: CDR1 LGHDT, CDR2 YNNKEL (reference sequence). The CDR3 loop spans 16 amino acids. The CDR3 DNA sequence: TGTGCCAGCAGCAACCGGGACAGGGGGCGTCCAGATACGCAGTATTTT. Its protein is CASSNRDRGRPDTQYF.

The sample holds many counts of this clonotype. The genes are TRBV23-1 and TRBJ2-3; TRBD2 agrees at 7 bases. Being an ORF, TRBV23-1 has a function that is uncertain. V lost 7 bases, J lost 4 bases, and 2 bases stayed unmatched. The CDR3 is 12 amino acids. The CDR3: CASKRGPDTQYF. The CDR3 nucleotides read TGCGCCAGCAAGCGGGGACCAGATACGCAGTATTTT.

This clonotype has just a few counts. The CDR3 nucleotides read TGTGCCAGCAGCACGCGGACAGGACACAATAATTCACCCCTCCACTTT. It is translated as CASSTRTGHNNSPLHF. The chain carries TRBV9 and TRBJ1-6; 7 nucleotides align to TRBD1. Germline CDR1 SGDLS, CDR2 YYNGEE. J was trimmed by 5 bases and V by 4 bases; bases with no gene match: 9. The CDR3 runs to 16 residues. Full variable domain (remainder filled in from reference TRBV9 and TRBJ1-6): DSGVTQTPKHLITATGQRVTLRCSPRSGDLSVYWYQQSLDQGLQFLIQYYNGEERAKGNILERFSAQQFPDLHSELNLSSLELGDSALYFCASSTRTGHNNSPLHFGNGTRLTVT.

This clonotype appeared many times. The V and J genes are TRBV7-2 and TRBJ1-1; D remains ambiguous. Germline CDR1 reads SGHTA; CDR2 reads FQGNSA. Trimming pared 1 base from V and 8 bases from J, leaving 11 bases between. CDR3 length: 13 residues. In nucleotides, the CDR3 is TGTGCCAGCAGCTTAGTTTCGGGAGGAGAAGCTTTCTTT. Translating it yields CASSLVSGGEAFF.

In its sample, this clonotype was seen a few times. The chain joins TRBV6-5 to TRBJ2-2; weak D call: TRBD2 (6 bases). The CDR3 sequence is 15 residues long. V lost 1 base and J 1 base, leaving 7 bases between the germline ends. Germline CDR1 is MNHEY and CDR2 is SVGAGI. The CDR3, as DNA: TGTGCCAGCAGTTACTTCGGGAGGAACACCGGGGAGCTGTTTTTT. Its protein product is CASSYFGRNTGELFF.

This clonotype was seen only a few times. The V and J genes are TRBV5-1 and TRBJ2-7; 7 nucleotides match TRBD1. The V gene end was trimmed by 4 bases and the J gene end by 5 bases; junction bases not matched to a gene: 6. The CDR3 has 13 residues. Germline V lookup: CDR1 SGHRS, CDR2 YFSETQ. The CDR3, as DNA: TGCGCCAGCAGCATGGGACAGATGGACGAGCAGTACTTC. This sequence encodes CASSMGQMDEQYF.

This clonotype was recorded at least ten times. V gene TRBV20-1 combines with J gene TRBJ2-5; TRBD2 might be the D (5 bases). The V gene's germline CDR1 is DFQATT and CDR2 SNEGSKA (reference sequence). The CDR3 runs to 15 residues. Trimming cost V 5 bases and J 2 bases, with 18 bases left between them. CDR3 nucleotide sequence: TGCAGTGCTCCCTCCGGAGCGGAAGCTCAAGAGACCCAGTACTTC. Protein: CSAPSGAEAQETQYF.

This clonotype has ten or more counts. J is TRBJ1-6 and V is TRBV2; 7 positions agree with TRBD1. Germline V lookup: CDR1 SNHLY, CDR2 FYNNEI. The V gene end was trimmed by 6 bases and the J gene end by 3 bases; junction bases not matched to a gene: 5. The CDR3 contains 15 residues. The CDR3 here is CASRPGQVYNSPLHF. Here the CDR3 DNA reads TGTGCCAGCAGGCCCGGACAGGTCTATAATTCACCCCTCCACTTT.

This clonotype was seen a handful of times. The V and J genes are TRBV3-1 and TRBJ2-5; D might be TRBD2 (7 bases). With 2 bases removed from V and 2 bases from J, the gap between germline ends came to 12 bases. Germline CDR1 and CDR2: LGHDT and YNNKEL (reference sequence). This CDR3 has 15 residues. The CDR3 region has the DNA TGTGCCAGCAGCCAATTGCGGGGGCCGCAAGAGACCCAGTACTTC. This translates into CASSQLRGPQETQYF.

This clonotype was picked up a small number of times. The chain links TRBV6-5 to TRBJ2-3; perhaps TRBD2 as D (5 bases). The CDR3 consists of 15 residues. V lost 6 bases and J lost 1, with 14 bases in between. Per germline, CDR1 MNHEY and CDR2 SVGAGI. The CDR3 region is CASRGGAGGTDTQYF. The CDR3 DNA is TGTGCCAGCAGGGGCGGCGCCGGGGGCACAGATACGCAGTATTTT.

This clonotype has at least ten counts. The rearrangement uses TRBV6-2 or TRBV6-3 and TRBJ2-3, with 7 positions matching TRBD1. The ends lost 8 bases at V and 2 bases at J; junction bases unmatched: 4. The CDR3 loop spans 13 amino acids. The germline V gene encodes CDR1 MNHEY and CDR2 SVGEGT. Here the CDR3 reads CASGDRATDTQYF. The CDR3, as DNA: TGTGCCAGCGGCGACAGGGCCACAGATACGCAGTATTTT.

This clonotype occurred a few times. This chain uses TRBV7-2 with TRBJ1-4, with 7 bases that match TRBD1. CDR3 length: 14 amino acids. In germline, CDR1 is SGHTA, CDR2 FQGNSA. V shed 5 bases, J shed 8 bases, and the junction held 8 bases outside the gene matches. The CDR3 DNA sequence: TGTGCCAGCAGCGCGACAGGGTTAGGCGAAAAACTGTTTTTT. Translating it yields CASSATGLGEKLFF.

The chain employs TRBV5-1 and TRBJ2-6; D unresolved. CDR1 and CDR2 from the germline V gene are SGHRS and YFSETQ. The V end was cut by 2 bases, the J end by 1 base, with 10 bases between. The CDR3 loop spans 16 amino acids. The CDR3 bases are TGCGCCAGCAGCTTCGCGGTTGAGTCTGGGGCCAACGTCCTGACTTTC. Residues: CASSFAVESGANVLTF.

This clonotype was picked up many times. The J gene is TRBJ2-1, the V gene TRBV6-1; D is ambiguous. Germline V gene lookup returns CDR1 MNHNS and CDR2 SASEGT. V shed 6 bases and J shed 7 bases, with 19 bases lying between them. This CDR3 has 15 amino acids. The CDR3 bases are TGTGCCAGCAGAATGGACCCGTTTCCCTGGAATGAGCAGTTCTTC. Its protein product is CASRMDPFPWNEQFF.

This sequence joins TRBV11-2 and TRBJ1-6; possibly TRBD1 for D (5 bases). CDR1 SGHAT and CDR2 FQNNGV come from the germline V gene. V dropped 6 bases and J dropped 7 bases, with 13 bases sitting between them. The length of the CDR3 is 14 residues. DNA for the CDR3: TGTGCCAGCAGTATCTCCAGGGCAAATTCACCCCTCCACTTT. It codes for CASSISRANSPLHF.

This chain connects TRBV15 to TRBJ1-2, with no clear D. This CDR3 comprises 13 residues. Germline-derived CDR1 and CDR2 are LNHNV and YYDKDF (reference sequence). The V end lost 1 base, the J end lost 2 bases, and 5 bases lay between the germline ends. Written as DNA, the CDR3 is TGTGCCACCAGCAGAGGGGCAAACTATGGCTACACCTTC. Amino acid sequence: CATSRGANYGYTF.

The chain links TRBV9 to TRBJ1-5; TRBD1 matches 10 bases. J gave up 7 bases and V 2 bases, and 6 bases lay outside the gene matches. This CDR3 has 15 amino acids. In germline, CDR1 is SGDLS, CDR2 YYNGEE. DNA for the CDR3: TGTGCCAGCAGCGTGACAGGGGGCGCGTACCAGCCCCAGCATTTT. Translation: CASSVTGGAYQPQHF.

This clonotype was counted many times. The V call is TRBV4-1, the J call TRBJ1-4, with 8 bases lining up with TRBD1. The V segment lost 9 bases and the J segment 5 bases; nucleotides outside the gene matches: 8. In germline, CDR1 is MGHRA, CDR2 YSYEKL. This CDR3 contains 14 residues. The CDR3 nucleotides read TGCGCCAGTAAGAGACAGGGGCAGAATGAAAAACTGTTTTTT. Protein product: CASKRQGQNEKLFF.

This clonotype was counted at least ten times. The chain recombines TRBV5-4 with TRBJ1-5; no clear D. Trimming left V 4 bases short and J 1 base short, with 12 bases between. This CDR3 is built from 15 residues. CDR1 SGHNT and CDR2 YYREEE come from the germline V gene (reference sequence). CDR3 in DNA: TGTGCCAGCAGCCGTTACGGCAGCAGCAATCAGCCCCAGCATTTT. It codes for CASSRYGSSNQPQHF.

Details on this clonotype: A much more abundant neighbour one base away suggests this may be a read error. The CDR3 loop is CASSPSRAGRFFTEAYF. The CDR3 DNA follows: TGTGCCAGCAGCCCCTCAAGAGCAGGTAGATTTTTCACTGAAGCTTACTTT. The chain has TRBV3-1 and TRBJ1-1; D is uncertain. Germline CDR1 and CDR2: LGHDT and YNNKEL (reference sequence). This CDR3 region has 17 residues.

The sample holds many counts of this clonotype. V gene TRBV11-1 combines with J gene TRBJ1-1, with 8 bases that match TRBD1. The germline gives CDR1 SGHAT, CDR2 FQDESV (reference sequence). The CDR3 totals 16 residues. With V trimmed by 5 bases and J by 2 bases, 10 bases remained unmatched. The CDR3 sequence is CASSEPWDRLNTEAFF. For the CDR3, the DNA is TGTGCCAGCAGCGAGCCCTGGGACAGGCTTAACACTGAAGCTTTCTTT.

This clonotype was seen repeatedly, ten times or more. This rearrangement joins TRBV12-3 or TRBV12-4 to TRBJ1-1; a possible D gene is TRBD1 (6 bases). CDR3 size: 13 residues. V lost 4 bases and J 3 bases, leaving 9 bases between the germline ends. CDR3 DNA: TGTGCCAGCAGTTCTAGGACAGACACTGAAGCTTTCTTT. Translating it yields CASSSRTDTEAFF.

This clonotype was observed a handful of times. This CDR3 reads CASSDGTGANNEQFF. The CDR3 DNA is TGTGCCAGCAGTGACGGGACAGGGGCGAACAATGAGCAGTTCTTC. The genes are TRBV7-9 and TRBJ2-1, with 10 bases that match TRBD1. Trimming took 6 bases from V and 5 from J; bases not matched to a gene: 7. CDR1 is SEHNR and CDR2 is FQNEAQ in the germline V gene (reference sequence). The CDR3 contains 15 residues.